The clone carrying this TCR beta chain has just a few counts. Then a second PCR, running about 6 to 11 cycles, was carried out with a sample-barcoded 5' primer and a J-beta primer mix. A single record per CDR3 protein comes from TCRdb applying MiXCR to the 5' RACE reads. The sample lists about 570,000 distinct CDR3 sequences, approximately 30% occurring once. The entry originates in a study of blood T cells in healthy people across ages. This CDR3 comprises 16 residues. Germline CDR1 and CDR2: LGHNA and YSLEER. V lost 0 bases to trimming and J lost 3 bases, with 12 bases between them. The chain couples TRBV4-3 to TRBJ2-1; D is ambiguous. This TCR was sampled from a woman aged 65 to 85 in good health. Input material: blood. The DNA of the CDR3 is TGCGCCAGCAGCCAAGAAGTGAGACGGAGCTACAATGAGCAGTTCTTC. Amino acids: CASSQEVRRSYNEQFF.